The 27 T cell receptor beta chains reported below all come from one sample, sequenced in a study of blood T cells in healthy people across ages. The authors ran a second PCR of roughly 6 to 12 cycles using a sample-barcoded 5' primer and a J-beta primer mix. TCRdb redid the calling of the 5' RACE reads with MiXCR, one entry per CDR3 protein. This sample has under 1 million distinct CDR3 sequences, with roughly 44% found just once. Input material: blood. The receptor set was obtained from a man between 60 and 70 years old in good health.

The gene calls are TRBV7-9 and TRBJ1-4, with D possibly matching TRBD1 (5 bases). This CDR3 has 16 residues. With 5 bases removed from V and 0 bases from J, the gap between germline ends came to 13 bases. CDR1 is SEHNR, CDR2 FQNEAQ, per germline (reference sequence). The CDR3 here is CASSPRGGATNEKLFF. CDR3 DNA: TGTGCCAGCAGCCCGCGGGGGGGAGCAACTAATGAAAAACTGTTTTTT.

This chain connects TRBV11-3 to TRBJ2-4, with 9 bases that match TRBD2. Per germline, CDR1 SGHNT and CDR2 YENEEA. Trimming cost V 0 bases and J 0 bases; bases outside gene matches: 6. CDR3 length: 18 residues. The DNA of the CDR3 is TGTGCCAGCAGCTTAGAGGCTAGCGGGGTTATAGCCAAAAACATTCAGTACTTC. This sequence encodes CASSLEASGVIAKNIQYF.

The chain couples TRBV20-1 to TRBJ2-5; 10 bases map to TRBD1. The CDR3 consists of 14 residues. The J segment lost 6 bases and the V segment lost 6 bases, leaving 10 bases of the junction unmatched. The germline gives CDR1 DFQATT, CDR2 SNEGSKA (reference sequence). In nucleotides, the CDR3 is TGCAGTGCCGTTTGGGACAGGGGAGGGCAGACCCAGTACTTC. It codes for CSAVWDRGGQTQYF.

This clonotype was observed at least ten times. The chain is built from TRBV29-1 and TRBJ2-3; 8 bases match TRBD1. With V trimmed by 7 bases and J by 4 bases, 7 bases remained unmatched. Germline CDR1 SQVTM, CDR2 ANQGSEA. The CDR3 runs 13 residues. CDR3 sequence: CSARQGAPDTQYF. DNA for the CDR3: TGCAGCGCTCGCCAGGGGGCGCCAGATACGCAGTATTTT.

This clonotype was counted between two and nine times. The chain joins TRBV20-1 to TRBJ2-3; 12 nucleotides align to TRBD2. The CDR3 loop spans 14 amino acids. CDR1 is DFQATT, CDR2 SNEGSKA, per germline (reference sequence). The V segment lost 3 bases and the J segment 4 bases; nucleotides outside the gene matches: 2. CDR3 in amino acids: CSARTSGGADTQYF. The CDR3 nucleotides read TGCAGTGCTAGGACTAGCGGGGGCGCAGATACGCAGTATTTT.

CDR3 protein: CASRDSSADTQYF. The CDR3 DNA is TGCGCCAGCAGGGACTCTAGCGCGGATACGCAGTATTTT. This chain joins TRBV4-1 and TRBJ2-3, with D possibly matching TRBD2 (6 bases). Trimming left V 6 bases short and J 6 bases short, with 13 bases between. Per germline, CDR1 MGHRA and CDR2 YSYEKL. This CDR3 region has 13 residues.

This sequence joins TRBV20-1 and TRBJ2-7; 13 positions match TRBD2. This CDR3 comprises 16 residues. V was clipped by 3 bases and J by 3 bases; unmatched bases: 8. CDR1 and CDR2 (germline): DFQATT, SNEGSKA (reference sequence). The DNA of the CDR3 is TGCAGTGCTAGTACTAGCGGGGGGGCCTTGAACTACGAGCAGTACTTC. Translated: CSASTSGGALNYEQYF.

J is TRBJ2-1 and V is TRBV7-2, with 10 bases that match TRBD2. The CDR3 has 18 residues. Germline CDR1 and CDR2: SGHTA and FQGNSA. J lost 6 bases, V lost 0 bases, and 11 bases had no gene match. The CDR3: CASSLAGGGTSAVNEQFF. The CDR3 DNA follows: TGTGCCAGCAGCTTAGCAGGAGGGGGGACTAGCGCCGTCAATGAGCAGTTCTTC.

The chain combines TRBV20-1 with TRBJ1-6; D not certain. The CDR3 contains 15 residues. Germline V gene sequence: CDR1 DFQATT, CDR2 SNEGSKA (reference sequence). The CDR3: CSTQTYISYNSPLHF. CDR3 sequence (DNA): TGCTCCACTCAGACATACATCTCCTATAATTCACCCCTCCACTTT.

The rearrangement uses TRBV12-3 or TRBV12-4 and TRBJ2-1; D may be TRBD1 or TRBD2 (5 bases each). The CDR3 is 14 residues long. The V gene lost 3 bases and the J gene lost 7 bases, with 13 bases spanning the gap. CDR3 sequence (DNA): TGTGCCAGCAGTTTGGGGACCCCGCTAAATGAGCAGTTCTTC. This codes for CASSLGTPLNEQFF.

This clonotype was observed a handful of times. The rearrangement links TRBV20-1 to TRBJ1-5; TRBD1 matches 8 bases. The CDR3 consists of 15 residues. Germline V gene lookup returns CDR1 DFQATT and CDR2 SNEGSKA (reference sequence). V lost 3 bases and J lost 4; bases outside the gene matches: 8. CDR3 sequence reads: CSASKGTGTNQPQHF. CDR3 nucleotides: TGCAGTGCTAGCAAAGGGACAGGTACGAATCAGCCCCAGCATTTT.

The chain carries TRBV30 and TRBJ1-5, with a tentative D call TRBD1 (6 bases). Germline CDR1 and CDR2: GTSNPN and SVGIG (reference sequence). The CDR3 totals 13 residues. V lost 4 bases to trimming and J lost 7 bases, with 14 bases between them. This chain's CDR3 is CAWKQGVGQPQHF. The CDR3 DNA reads as TGTGCCTGGAAACAGGGTGTAGGCCAGCCCCAGCATTTT. The full variable domain, in which reference TRBV30 and TRBJ1-5 provide the parts outside the CDR3, is SQTIHQWPATLVQPVGSPLSLECTVEGTSNPNLYWYRQAAGRGLQLLFYSVGIGQISSEVPQNLSASRPQDRQFILSSKKLLLSDSGFYLCAWKQGVGQPQHFGDGTRLSIL.

V gene TRBV7-2 combines with J gene TRBJ1-2, with 7 positions matching TRBD1. The germline V gene has CDR1 SGHTA and CDR2 FQGNSA. There are 12 residues in the CDR3. The V and J ends lost 6 bases and 8 bases, in that order; junction bases with no gene match: 6. The CDR3 loop reads CASRTGFGGYTF. The CDR3 DNA sequence: TGTGCCAGCAGGACAGGGTTTGGGGGCTACACCTTC. Supplemented by reference TRBV7-2 and TRBJ1-2, the full variable domain reads GAGVSQSPSNKVTEKGKDVELRCDPISGHTALYWYRQSLGQGLEFLIYFQGNSAPDKSGLPSDRFSAERTGGSVSTLTIQRTQQEDSAVYLCASRTGFGGYTFGSGTRLTVV.

This chain links TRBV11-2 with TRBJ2-5; D not resolved. Germline values: CDR1 SGHAT, CDR2 FQNNGV. Deletions cut 3 bases from V and 11 bases from J, with 13 bases between. The length of the CDR3 is 12 residues. Here the CDR3 reads CASSFQRAGQYF. The CDR3 nucleotides read TGTGCCAGCAGCTTTCAAAGGGCCGGGCAGTACTTC.

The table lists this clonotype with a few counts. The chain recombines TRBV7-2 with TRBJ1-5; D is undetermined. Trimming pared 5 bases from V and 7 bases from J, leaving 9 bases between. Germline V gene sequence: CDR1 SGHTA, CDR2 FQGNSA. The CDR3 loop spans 12 amino acids. The CDR3 DNA follows: TGTGCCAGCAGCAAGTACAGCCAGCCCCAGCATTTT. Translation: CASSKYSQPQHF.

The V gene is TRBV10-3, the J gene TRBJ2-1; 10 bases align to TRBD1. V was clipped by 3 bases and J by 6 bases; unmatched bases: 5. This CDR3 comprises 15 residues. CDR1 and CDR2 (germline): ENHRY, SYGVKD. CDR3 amino acids: CAISEPTGGGNEQFF. In DNA, the CDR3 is TGTGCCATCAGTGAACCGACAGGGGGCGGCAATGAGCAGTTCTTC.

This clonotype has only one observation. This chain connects TRBV2 to TRBJ2-3; D possibly corresponds to TRBD2 (5 bases). In germline, CDR1 is SNHLY, CDR2 FYNNEI. This CDR3 is 14 amino acids long. With 6 bases removed from V and 10 bases from J, the gap between germline ends came to 20 bases. CDR3 amino acids: CASSRSRSEAAQYF. The DNA for the CDR3 is TGTGCCAGCAGCCGGAGCAGATCGGAGGCCGCGCAGTATTTT.

The chain uses TRBV30 and TRBJ2-3, with TRBD2 identical over 8 bases. J was trimmed by 5 bases and V by 0 bases; bases with no gene match: 4. There are 14 residues in the CDR3. From germline, CDR1 is GTSNPN and CDR2 SVGIG (reference sequence). CDR3 sequence reads: CAWSVPGGGDTQYF. The CDR3 bases are TGTGCCTGGAGTGTCCCCGGGGGGGGAGATACGCAGTATTTT.

This clonotype has more than one count but fewer than ten. The chain couples TRBV5-6 to TRBJ2-7; 7 nucleotides agree with TRBD2. The V segment lost 2 bases and the J segment 2 bases; nucleotides outside the gene matches: 13. This CDR3 comprises 17 residues. CDR1 is SGHDT and CDR2 is YYEEEE in the germline V gene. CDR3: CASSFFNYAGEPYEQYF. The CDR3, as DNA: TGTGCCAGCAGCTTTTTCAACTACGCGGGGGAACCCTACGAGCAGTACTTC.

For this clonotype: A much larger clone differs from this one at a single base, so this may be a read error. The chain uses TRBV7-2 and TRBJ2-5; 8 nucleotides agree with TRBD2. The germline V gene has CDR1 SGHTA and CDR2 FQGNSA. This CDR3 is built from 15 residues. V lost 1 base, J lost 11 bases, and 12 bases stayed unmatched. CDR3 region: CASSLDGGARNEQYF. CDR3 DNA sequence: TGTGCCAGCAGCTTAGACGGGGGGGCAAGAAATGAGCAGTACTTC. The whole variable domain, remainder taken from reference TRBV7-2 and TRBJ2-5, is GAGVSQSPSNKVTEKGKDVELRCDPISGHTALYWYRQSLGQGLEFLIYFQGNSAPDKSGLPSDRFSAERTGGSVSTLTIQRTQQEDSAVYLCASSLDGGARNEQYFGPGTRLLVL.

In the case of this clonotype: A read error may account for a junction end that differs from germline. This sequence joins TRBV10-3 and TRBJ2-5; 11 nucleotides align to TRBD1. The length of the CDR3 is 14 residues. CDR1 ENHRY and CDR2 SYGVKD come from the germline V gene. The DNA for the CDR3 is TGTGCCACCAAGGGACAGGGGGGATCAGAGACCCGGTACTTC. Its translation: CATKGQGGSETRYF.

This clonotype was observed a handful of times. V is TRBV7-2 and J is TRBJ2-6; D is ambiguous. CDR1 and CDR2 (germline): SGHTA, FQGNSA. The V end lost 0 bases, the J end lost 0 bases, and 12 bases lay between the germline ends. This CDR3 is built from 18 residues. CDR3: CASSLARSSYSGANVLTF. The CDR3 nucleotides read TGTGCCAGCAGCTTAGCGCGGAGCAGCTACTCTGGGGCCAACGTCCTGACTTTC.

A few counts support this clonotype. This chain joins TRBV12-3 or TRBV12-4 and TRBJ1-6; D call uncertain. This CDR3 comprises 14 residues. V was shortened by 1 base and J by 7 bases, with 8 bases between the two germline ends. The CDR3 DNA follows: TGTGCCAGCAGTTTAGGGCCGGCAAATTCACCCCTCCACTTT. This encodes CASSLGPANSPLHF.

The rearrangement links TRBV12-3 or TRBV12-4 to TRBJ2-3; D is undetermined. V lost 2 bases and J 6 bases, leaving 9 bases between the germline ends. This CDR3 region has 13 residues. The CDR3, as DNA: TGTGCCAGCAGTTTAAGAGGTCCCGATACGCAGTATTTT. As protein: CASSLRGPDTQYF.

V gene TRBV29-1 combines with J gene TRBJ2-5; D is perhaps TRBD1 or TRBD2 (5 bases each). Germline-derived CDR1 and CDR2 are SQVTM and ANQGSEA. The CDR3 covers 12 residues. Trimming removed 7 bases from V and 4 bases from J, with 13 bases in between. CDR3 sequence: CSGAGSRETQYF. CDR3 DNA: TGCAGCGGGGCAGGGAGCAGAGAGACCCAGTACTTC.

About this clonotype: With a much larger clone just one base away, this may be a read error. The chain combines TRBV20-1 with TRBJ2-1, with 8 bases matching TRBD2. With V trimmed by 0 bases and J by 5 bases, 9 bases remained unmatched. Germline values: CDR1 DFQATT, CDR2 SNEGSKA (reference sequence). There are 16 residues in the CDR3. The CDR3 DNA reads TGCAGTGCTAGAGATCCGCTAGCGGGTGACCACAATGAGCAGTTCTTC. This translates into CSARDPLAGDHNEQFF.

The chain joins TRBV7-9 to TRBJ1-2; 8 bases align to TRBD1. The trim removed 5 bases at V and 4 bases at J, leaving 6 bases unmatched. CDR1 SEHNR and CDR2 FQNEAQ come from the germline V gene (reference sequence). The CDR3 is 14 residues long. The CDR3 sequence is CASSRGQGAYGYTF. DNA of the CDR3: TGTGCCAGCAGCAGAGGACAGGGCGCCTATGGCTACACCTTC.